The sequence of this TCR beta chain was determined in a study of chemoradiotherapy in HPV16-positive cancers. The overall study: Two HPV16-positive patients' cells yielded candidate HPV-specific clones and common motifs.

The repertoire was sequenced with immunoSEQ multiplex PCR; TCRdb's copy has only in-frame clones and lacks some. The data show 40,000 or so clones, more than 75% seen once. Overall study findings and caveats: Candidate HPV-specific clones and E7-related TCR motifs grew in tumor during treatment. Better recurrence-free survival went with HPV-responsive T-cell expansion in HPV16-positive patients.

V was pared by 0 bases and J by 5 bases, with 6 bases of the junction left unmatched. CDR3 size: 15 residues. CDR1 is MNHNS and CDR2 is SASEGT in the germline V gene. On this clone: Its antigen remains unidentified.

The clonotype comes from a human donor with HPV-associated anogenital cancer. Material: blood, obtained from a patient who underwent chemoradiotherapy. The J gene is TRBJ1-1, the V gene TRBV6-1; the match to TRBD1 covers 7 bases. CDR3 nucleotide sequence: TGTGCCAGCAGTGAAGCGAACAGGGGCTGGACTGAAGCTTTCTTT. Its translation is CASSEANRGWTEAFF.